The sequence of this TCR beta chain was determined in a study of T cell responses to AZD1222 COVID-19 vaccine. This CDR3 comprises 11 residues. The germline V gene encodes CDR1 MDHEN and CDR2 SYDVKM. Trimming stripped 5 bases from V and 6 bases from J, with 6 bases between. Repertoires were generated with immunoSEQ multiplex PCR, while TCRdb's copy carries only in-frame clones and drops some. In the table there are about 56,000 clones, approximately 84% of which are singletons. The clonotype was recovered from an adult in good health. The material was peripheral blood, obtained on day 0 of AZD1222 vaccination. The genes are TRBV28 and TRBJ2-3, with unresolved D. Written as DNA, the CDR3 is TGTGCCAGCAGTAGGGCGGATACGCAGTATTTT. The encoded protein is CASSRADTQYF.